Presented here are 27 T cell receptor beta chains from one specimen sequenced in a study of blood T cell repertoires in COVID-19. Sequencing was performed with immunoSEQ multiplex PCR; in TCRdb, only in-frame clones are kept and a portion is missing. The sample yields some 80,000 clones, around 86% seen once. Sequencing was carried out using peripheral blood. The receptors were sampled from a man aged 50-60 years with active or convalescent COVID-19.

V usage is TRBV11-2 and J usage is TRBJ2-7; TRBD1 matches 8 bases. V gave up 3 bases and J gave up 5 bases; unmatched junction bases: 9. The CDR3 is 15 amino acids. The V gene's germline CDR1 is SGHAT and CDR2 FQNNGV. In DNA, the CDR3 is TGTGCCAGCAGCTTGATGGGGACAGGCATCGACGAGCAGTACGTC. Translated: CASSLMGTGIDEQYV.

The CDR3 sequence is CASSLGLRGDTQYF. In DNA, the CDR3 is TGTGCCAGCAGCTTAGGGCTCCGGGGGGATACGCAGTATTTT. The chain combines TRBV7-9 with TRBJ2-3; D possibly corresponds to TRBD2 (6 bases). Trimming left V 1 base short and J 6 bases short, with 11 bases between. The CDR3 sequence is 14 residues long. Germline assignment: CDR1 SEHNR and CDR2 FQNEAQ (reference sequence).

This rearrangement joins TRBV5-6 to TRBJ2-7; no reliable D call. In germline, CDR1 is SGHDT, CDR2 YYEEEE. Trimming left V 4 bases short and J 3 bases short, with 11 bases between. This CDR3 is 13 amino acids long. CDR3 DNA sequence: TGTGCCAGCAGCACCGGTGAGGTCTACGAGCAGTACGTC. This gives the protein CASSTGEVYEQYV.

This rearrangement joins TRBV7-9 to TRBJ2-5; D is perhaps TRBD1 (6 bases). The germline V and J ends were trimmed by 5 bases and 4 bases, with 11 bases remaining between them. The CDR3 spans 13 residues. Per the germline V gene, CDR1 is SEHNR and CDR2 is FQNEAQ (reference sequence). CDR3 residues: CASSPVGAETQYF. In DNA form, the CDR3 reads TGTGCCAGCAGCCCAGTGGGGGCAGAGACCCAGTACTTC.

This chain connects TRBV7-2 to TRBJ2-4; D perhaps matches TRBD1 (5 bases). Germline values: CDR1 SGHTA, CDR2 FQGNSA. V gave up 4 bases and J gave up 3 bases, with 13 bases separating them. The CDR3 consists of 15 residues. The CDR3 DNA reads TGTGCCAGCAGCTGGGAAGGGGTAGTCAAAAACATTCAGTACTTC. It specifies CASSWEGVVKNIQYF. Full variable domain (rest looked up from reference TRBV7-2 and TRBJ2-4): GAGVSQSPSNKVTEKGKDVELRCDPISGHTALYWYRQSLGQGLEFLIYFQGNSAPDKSGLPSDRFSAERTGGSVSTLTIQRTQQEDSAVYLCASSWEGVVKNIQYFGAGTRLSVL.

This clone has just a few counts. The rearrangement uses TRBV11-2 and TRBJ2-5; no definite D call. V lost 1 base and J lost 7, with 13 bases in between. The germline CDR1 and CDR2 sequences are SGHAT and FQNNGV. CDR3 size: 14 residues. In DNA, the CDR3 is TGTGCCAGCAGCTTAGTTTCACTGAGTGGGACCCAGTACTTC. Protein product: CASSLVSLSGTQYF.

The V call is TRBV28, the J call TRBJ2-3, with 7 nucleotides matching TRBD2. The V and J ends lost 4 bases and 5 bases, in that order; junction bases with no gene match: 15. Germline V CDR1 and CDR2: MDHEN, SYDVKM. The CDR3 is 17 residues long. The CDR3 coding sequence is TGTGCCAGCAGTTCTAGATGGGCGGGGGAGCGCCTAGATACGCAGTATTTT. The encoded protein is CASSSRWAGERLDTQYF. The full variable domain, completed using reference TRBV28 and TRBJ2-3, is DVKVTQSSRYLVKRTGEKVFLECVQDMDHENMFWYRQDPGLGLRLIYFSYDVKMKEKGDIPEGYSVSREKKERFSLILESASTNQTSMYLCASSSRWAGERLDTQYFGPGTRLTVL.

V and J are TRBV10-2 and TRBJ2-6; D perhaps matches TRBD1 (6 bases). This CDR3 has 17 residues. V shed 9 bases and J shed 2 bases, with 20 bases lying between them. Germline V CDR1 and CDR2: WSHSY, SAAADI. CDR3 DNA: TGCGCCAGTAGAGGGGGAACAGGGAAAACTGGGGCCAACGTCCTGACTTTC. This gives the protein CASRGGTGKTGANVLTF.

The CDR3 is CASSIGQGNTIYF. CDR3 DNA sequence: TGTGCCAGCAGTATCGGACAGGGTAACACCATATATTTT. J is TRBJ1-3 and V is TRBV28; TRBD1 matches 8 bases. Trimming took 5 bases from V and 7 from J; bases not matched to a gene: 4. Germline V CDR1 and CDR2: MDHEN, SYDVKM. This CDR3 comprises 13 residues. Together with reference TRBV28 and TRBJ1-3, the CDR3 gives the full variable domain: DVKVTQSSRYLVKRTGEKVFLECVQDMDHENMFWYRQDPGLGLRLIYFSYDVKMKEKGDIPEGYSVSREKKERFSLILESASTNQTSMYLCASSIGQGNTIYFGEGSWLTVV.

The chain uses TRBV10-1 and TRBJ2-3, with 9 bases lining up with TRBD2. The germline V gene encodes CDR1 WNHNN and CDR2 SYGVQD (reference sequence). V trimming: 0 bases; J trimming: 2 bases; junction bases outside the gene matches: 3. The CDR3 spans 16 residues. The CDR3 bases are TGCGCCAGCAGTGAGTCGCTAGCGGGGCACACAGATACGCAGTATTTT. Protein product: CASSESLAGHTDTQYF.

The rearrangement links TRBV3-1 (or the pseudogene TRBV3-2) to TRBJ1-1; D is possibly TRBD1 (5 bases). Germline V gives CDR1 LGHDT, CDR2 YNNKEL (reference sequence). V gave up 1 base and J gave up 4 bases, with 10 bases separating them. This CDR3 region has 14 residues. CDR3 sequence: CASSQAVGGTEAFF. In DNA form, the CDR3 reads TGTGCCAGCAGCCAAGCCGTCGGGGGCACTGAAGCTTTCTTT.

CDR3 amino acids: CASSVDRAEAFF. As DNA, the CDR3 is TGCGCCAGCAGCGTCGACAGGGCTGAAGCTTTCTTT. V is TRBV5-1 and J is TRBJ1-1, with TRBD1 matching 7 bases. Germline CDR1 reads SGHRS; CDR2 reads YFSETQ. The CDR3 covers 12 residues. V gave up 4 bases and J gave up 6 bases; unmatched junction bases: 3. The full variable domain, completed using reference TRBV5-1 and TRBJ1-1, is KAGVTQTPRYLIKTRGQQVTLSCSPISGHRSVSWYQQTPGQGLQFLFEYFSETQRNKGNFPGRFSGRQFSNSRSEMNVSTLELGDSALYLCASSVDRAEAFFGQGTRLTVV.

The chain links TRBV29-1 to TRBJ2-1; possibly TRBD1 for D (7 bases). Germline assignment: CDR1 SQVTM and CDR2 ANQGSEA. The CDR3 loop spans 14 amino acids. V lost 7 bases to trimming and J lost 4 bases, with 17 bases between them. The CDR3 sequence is CSAQGGLGYNEQFF. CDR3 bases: TGCAGCGCCCAGGGGGGTTTAGGATACAATGAGCAGTTCTTC.

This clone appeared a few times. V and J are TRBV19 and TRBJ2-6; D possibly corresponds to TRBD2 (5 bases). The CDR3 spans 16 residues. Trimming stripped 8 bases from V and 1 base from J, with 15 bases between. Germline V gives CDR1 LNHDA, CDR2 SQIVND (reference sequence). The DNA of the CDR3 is TGTGCCAGTCGGGCAGGAGGTATATCTGGGGCCAACGTCCTGACTTTC. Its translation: CASRAGGISGANVLTF. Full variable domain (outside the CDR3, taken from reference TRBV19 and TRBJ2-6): DGGITQSPKYLFRKEGQNVTLSCEQNLNHDAMYWYRQDPGQGLRLIYYSQIVNDFQKGDIAEGYSVSREKKESFPLTVTSAQKNPTAFYLCASRAGGISGANVLTFGAGSRLTVL.

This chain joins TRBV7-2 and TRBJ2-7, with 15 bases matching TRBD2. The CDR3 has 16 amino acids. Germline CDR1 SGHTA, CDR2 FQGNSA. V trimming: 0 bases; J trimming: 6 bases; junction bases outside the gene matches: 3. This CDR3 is CASSLAGLAGGSEQYF. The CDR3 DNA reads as TGTGCCAGCAGCTTAGCCGGACTAGCGGGGGGGAGCGAGCAGTACTTC.

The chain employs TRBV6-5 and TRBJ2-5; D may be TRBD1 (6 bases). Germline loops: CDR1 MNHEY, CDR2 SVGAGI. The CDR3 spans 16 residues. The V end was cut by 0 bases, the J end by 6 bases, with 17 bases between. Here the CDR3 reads CASSYSRDNRKKTQYF. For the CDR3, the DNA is TGTGCCAGCAGTTACTCCCGGGACAATAGGAAAAAGACCCAGTACTTC.

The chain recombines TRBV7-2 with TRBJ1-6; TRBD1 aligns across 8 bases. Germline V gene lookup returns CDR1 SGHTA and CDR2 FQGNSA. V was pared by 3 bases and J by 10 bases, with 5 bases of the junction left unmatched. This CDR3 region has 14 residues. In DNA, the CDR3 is TGTGCCAGCAGCTTCCGACAGGGGCGCTCACCCCTCCACTTT. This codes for CASSFRQGRSPLHF.

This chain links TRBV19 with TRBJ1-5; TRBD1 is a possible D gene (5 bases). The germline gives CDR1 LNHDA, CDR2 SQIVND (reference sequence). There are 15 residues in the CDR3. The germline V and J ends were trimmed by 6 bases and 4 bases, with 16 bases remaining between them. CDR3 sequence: CASSPSRGMNQPQHF. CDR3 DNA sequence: TGTGCCAGTAGCCCGTCCCGGGGGATGAATCAGCCCCAGCATTTT.

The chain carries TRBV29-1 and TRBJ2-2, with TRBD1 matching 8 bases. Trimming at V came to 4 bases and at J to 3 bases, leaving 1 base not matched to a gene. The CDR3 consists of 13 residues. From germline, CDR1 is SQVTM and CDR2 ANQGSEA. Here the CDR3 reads CSVGTGHTGELFF. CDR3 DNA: TGCAGCGTTGGGACAGGGCACACCGGGGAGCTGTTTTTT.

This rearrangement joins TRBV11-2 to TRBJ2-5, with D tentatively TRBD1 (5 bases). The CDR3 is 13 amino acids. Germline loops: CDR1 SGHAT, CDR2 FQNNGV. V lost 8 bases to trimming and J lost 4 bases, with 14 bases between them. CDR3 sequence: CASGRQSRETQYF. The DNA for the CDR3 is TGTGCCAGCGGACGACAGTCACGAGAGACCCAGTACTTC.

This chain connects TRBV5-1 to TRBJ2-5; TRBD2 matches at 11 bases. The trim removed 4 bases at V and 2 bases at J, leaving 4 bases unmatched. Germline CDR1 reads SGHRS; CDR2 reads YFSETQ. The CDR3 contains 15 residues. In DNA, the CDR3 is TGCGCCAGCAGCCACGGGACTAGCGGACAAGAGACCCAGTACTTC. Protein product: CASSHGTSGQETQYF.

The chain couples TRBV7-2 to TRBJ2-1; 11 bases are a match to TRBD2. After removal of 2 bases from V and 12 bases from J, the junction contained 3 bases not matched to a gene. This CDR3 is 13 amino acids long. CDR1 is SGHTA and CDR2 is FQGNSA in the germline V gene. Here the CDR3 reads CASSLRTSGLQFF. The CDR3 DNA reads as TGTGCCAGCAGCTTACGGACTAGCGGGTTGCAGTTCTTC.

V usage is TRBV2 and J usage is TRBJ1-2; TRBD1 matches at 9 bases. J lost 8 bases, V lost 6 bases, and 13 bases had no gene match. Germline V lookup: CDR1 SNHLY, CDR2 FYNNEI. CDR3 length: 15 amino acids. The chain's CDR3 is CASREHTGGAGGYTF. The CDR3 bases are TGTGCCAGCAGGGAGCACACAGGGGGCGCAGGGGGCTACACCTTC.

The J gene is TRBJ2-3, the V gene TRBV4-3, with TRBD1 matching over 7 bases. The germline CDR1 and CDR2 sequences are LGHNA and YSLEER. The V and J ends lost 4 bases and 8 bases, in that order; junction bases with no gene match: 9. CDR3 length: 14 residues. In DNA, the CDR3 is TGCGCCAGCAGCCCGACAGGGTACCCTTTTACGCAGTATTTT. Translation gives CASSPTGYPFTQYF.

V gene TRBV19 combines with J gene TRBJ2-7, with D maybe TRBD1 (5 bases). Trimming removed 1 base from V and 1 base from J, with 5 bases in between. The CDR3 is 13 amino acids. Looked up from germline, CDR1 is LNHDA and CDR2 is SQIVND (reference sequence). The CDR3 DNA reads TGTGCCAGTAGTATAGGACAGTCCTACGAGCAGTACTTC. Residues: CASSIGQSYEQYF.

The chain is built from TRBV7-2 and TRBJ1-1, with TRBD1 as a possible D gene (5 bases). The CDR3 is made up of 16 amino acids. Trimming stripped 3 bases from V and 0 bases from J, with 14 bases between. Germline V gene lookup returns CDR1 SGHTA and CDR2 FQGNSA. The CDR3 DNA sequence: TGTGCCAGCAGCTTGGAGACAGCAATCTTGAACACTGAAGCTTTCTTT. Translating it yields CASSLETAILNTEAFF.

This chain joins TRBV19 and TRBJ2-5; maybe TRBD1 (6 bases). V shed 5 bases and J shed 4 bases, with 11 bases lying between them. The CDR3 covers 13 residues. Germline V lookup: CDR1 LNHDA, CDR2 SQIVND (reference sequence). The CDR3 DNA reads TGTGCCAGTAGTCGGCAGGGGAGAGAGACCCAGTACTTC. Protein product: CASSRQGRETQYF.